Listed below are T cell receptor beta chains from one sample, sequenced in a study of T cell changes during pregnancy in multiple sclerosis. Clones were sequenced by immunoSEQ multiplex PCR, and TCRdb holds only the in-frame ones, with some missing. The sample holds roughly 53,000 clones, 85% to 95% seen once. The material sequenced was CD4+ T cells from peripheral blood mononuclear cells, taken in the third trimester of pregnancy. These receptors all come from a female donor with multiple sclerosis, enrolled in a pregnancy study. The CDR3 runs from the conserved cysteine through the conserved F or W. D genes are given only for firm matches. For some rows the clone size is stated as once, few or many, or as a class when expanded; others skip it.

TRBD2	TRBJ2-1	TRBV9	-	CASTQGGNSYNEQFF	TGTGCCAGCACCCAGGGAGGGAACTCCTACAATGAGCAGTTCTTC
TRBD2	TRBJ2-7	TRBV6-5	once	CASISGKSYEQYF	TGTGCCAGCATTAGCGGGAAGTCCTACGAGCAGTACTTC
TRBD2	TRBJ2-1	TRBV5-8	-	CASSLRSGTYNEQFF	TGTGCCAGCAGCTTGCGAAGCGGGACCTACAATGAGCAGTTCTTC
-	TRBJ2-3	TRBV4-1	-	CASSYRLGSDTQYF	TGCGCCAGCAGCTACCGACTAGGGTCAGATACGCAGTATTTT
TRBD1	TRBJ1-3	TRBV9	once	CASSFSDRAGVSAIYF	TGTGCCAGCAGCTTTTCGGACAGGGCTGGGGTCTCCGCCATATATTTT
TRBD2	TRBJ2-7	TRBV28	-	CASRGSGIHEQYF	TGTGCCAGCAGGGGTAGCGGGATCCACGAGCAGTACTTC
TRBD2	TRBJ2-7	TRBV28	-	CASKWAGGRGNEQYF	TGTGCCAGCAAATGGGCTGGCGGGAGGGGTAACGAGCAGTACTTC
-	TRBJ1-4	TRBV2	-	CASSRAGANEKLFF	TGTGCCAGCAGTCGTGCCGGGGCTAATGAAAAACTGTTTTTT
TRBD2	TRBJ2-7	TRBV9	-	CASSASSGTYEQYF	TGTGCCAGCAGCGCTTCTAGCGGGACCTACGAGCAGTACTTC
TRBD1	TRBJ2-7	TRBV30	-	CAWSRDRDYEQYF	TGTGCCTGGAGTAGGGACAGGGACTACGAGCAGTACTTC
-	TRBJ1-3	TRBV6-5	-	CASSITVSGNTIYF	TGTGCCAGCAGTATCACAGTCTCTGGAAACACCATATATTTT
-	TRBJ2-3	TRBV9	-	CASGRGLASTDTQYF	TGTGCCAGCGGGCGGGGGCTAGCGAGCACAGATACGCAGTATTTT
-	TRBJ1-1	TRBV4-1	few	CASSQGPSRNTEAFF	TGCGCCAGCAGCCAAGGGCCATCTCGGAACACTGAAGCTTTCTTT
-	TRBJ2-7	TRBV6-5	-	CASSYGRRYVEQYF	TGTGCCAGCAGTTATGGTCGTCGCTACGTCGAGCAGTACTTC
TRBD2	TRBJ2-5	TRBV5-1	-	CASSLSGGLETQYF	TGCGCCAGCAGCTTGTCGGGAGGGTTAGAGACCCAGTACTTC
-	TRBJ2-3	TRBV11-3	-	CASSLGREFTDTQYF	TGTGCCAGCAGCTTAGGGAGGGAGTTCACAGATACGCAGTATTTT
-	TRBJ2-3	TRBV10-3	-	CAATSRDISSQYF	TGTGCCGCCACGTCTCGGGACATATCATCACAGTATTTT
-	TRBJ2-5	TRBV28	-	CASSLSSLSKETQYF	TGTGCCAGCAGTTTATCGTCCCTATCTAAAGAGACCCAGTACTTC
-	TRBJ2-1	TRBV19	-	CASSIIRGNTYNEQFF	TGTGCCAGTAGTATAATTAGAGGGAATACTTACAATGAGCAGTTCTTC
TRBD2	TRBJ2-1	TRBV6-6	-	CASSYSASGRAYEQFF	TGTGCCAGCAGTTACTCGGCTAGCGGGAGGGCCTATGAGCAGTTCTTC
TRBD2	TRBJ2-7	TRBV5-6	once	CASSFLPGLAGGIYEQYF	TGTGCCAGCAGCTTCTTACCGGGACTAGCGGGAGGGATCTACGAGCAGTACTTC
TRBD2	TRBJ2-2	TRBV2	-	CASRPGLAYGELFF	TGTGCCAGCAGGCCGGGACTAGCCTACGGGGAGCTGTTTTTT
TRBD1	TRBJ1-2	TRBV5-1	-	CASSPQSDRVGGYTF	TGCGCCAGCAGCCCCCAGTCCGACAGGGTGGGAGGCTACACCTTC
TRBD2	TRBJ2-3	TRBV2	-	CATRLAGPHTQYF	TGTGCCACGAGACTAGCGGGACCGCATACGCAGTATTTT
-	TRBJ2-5	TRBV28	-	CASSTRPGLETQYF	TGTGCCAGCAGTACCCGGCCGGGACTAGAGACCCAGTACTTC
TRBD2	TRBJ2-7	TRBV4-2	few	CASSHSASGSGYEQYF	TGTGCCAGCAGCCATAGCGCGAGCGGGAGTGGCTACGAGCAGTACTTC
-	TRBJ2-1	TRBV25-1	-	CASSELQRAYNEQFF	TGTGCCAGCAGTGAATTACAGCGGGCTTACAATGAGCAGTTCTTC
TRBD1	TRBJ1-2	TRBV4-2	-	CASSQVDGQGYGYTF	TGTGCCAGCAGCCAAGTCGATGGACAGGGGTATGGCTACACCTTC
-	TRBJ2-6	TRBV6-6	-	CASARSGANVLTF	TGTGCCAGCGCGCGATCTGGGGCCAACGTCCTGACTTTC
TRBD2	TRBJ2-1	TRBV6-6	-	CASSYGTSDNEQFF	TGTGCCAGCAGTTACGGGACTAGCGACAATGAGCAGTTCTTC
TRBD1	TRBJ2-2	TRBV19	-	CASSKRGQGPTGELFF	TGTGCCAGTAGTAAGAGGGGACAGGGCCCCACCGGGGAGCTGTTTTTT
TRBD1	TRBJ2-1	TRBV15	-	CATSRAGGNEQFF	TGTGCCACCAGCAGAGCAGGGGGAAATGAGCAGTTCTTC
-	TRBJ2-4	TRBV5-4	-	CASSLMIGGAGAKNIQYF	TGTGCCAGCAGCTTGATGATAGGGGGAGCGGGGGCCAAAAACATTCAGTACTTC
TRBD1	TRBJ2-2	TRBV11-2	-	CASSDRVFNTGELFF	TGTGCCAGCAGCGACAGGGTTTTCAACACCGGGGAGCTGTTTTTT
-	TRBJ1-4	TRBV14	-	CASSQGRGPEKLFF	TGTGCCAGCAGCCAAGGCAGGGGCCCGGAAAAACTGTTTTTT
TRBD1	TRBJ2-1	TRBV7-2	-	CASSLARGTYNEQFF	TGTGCCAGCAGCTTAGCCAGGGGGACCTACAATGAGCAGTTCTTC
-	TRBJ2-7	TRBV28	-	CASSPRVPPYEQYF	TGTGCCAGCAGTCCCCGGGTCCCTCCCTACGAGCAGTACTTC
-	TRBJ2-7	TRBV4-2	-	CASSPRAVPGDEQYF	TGTGCCAGCAGCCCGAGGGCGGTCCCGGGGGACGAGCAGTACTTC
-	TRBJ2-7	TRBV30	few	CAWSTRRELGYEQYF	TGTGCCTGGAGTACCCGGAGGGAATTAGGTTACGAGCAGTACTTC
-	TRBJ1-3	TRBV4-2	-	CASSPTPAGPGGLGTIYF	TGTGCCAGCAGCCCTACGCCCGCAGGCCCCGGGGGGTTGGGCACCATATATTTT
TRBD2	TRBJ2-7	TRBV5-4	once	CASSRGLAGVYEQYF	TGTGCCAGCAGCCGGGGACTAGCGGGGGTATACGAGCAGTACTTC
TRBD1	TRBJ1-1	TRBV29-1	-	CSVRQGGEIEAFF	TGCAGCGTCCGACAGGGCGGAGAGATAGAAGCTTTCTTT
-	TRBJ2-5	TRBV25-1	-	CASRGGFETQYF	TGTGCCAGCAGAGGGGGTTTTGAGACCCAGTACTTC
TRBD1	TRBJ2-1	TRBV5-1	-	CASSPPTGTYNEQFF	TGCGCCAGCAGCCCCCCGACAGGGACCTACAATGAGCAGTTCTTC
TRBD2	TRBJ2-7	TRBV19	-	CASSISLGTGGYEQYF	TGTGCCAGTAGTATTTCCCTTGGGACGGGGGGCTACGAGCAGTACTTC
-	TRBJ2-5	TRBV29-1	-	CSVPAPGASAQETQYF	TGCAGCGTACCAGCCCCCGGGGCTAGCGCACAAGAGACCCAGTACTTC
TRBD1	TRBJ2-1	TRBV6-5	-	CASSLGQGQFF	TGTGCCAGCAGTCTAGGACAGGGGCAGTTCTTC
-	TRBJ1-4	TRBV29-1	-	CSATAASEKLFF	TGCAGCGCGACAGCCGCCTCAGAAAAACTGTTTTTT
-	TRBJ2-1	TRBV20-1	-	CSASSIPRPFF	TGCAGTGCGAGTTCTATCCCTAGACCGTTCTTC
-	TRBJ1-4	TRBV6-5	-	CASSYVGGQIGKLFF	TGTGCCAGCAGTTACGTGGGGGGGCAGATCGGGAAACTGTTTTTT
-	TRBJ1-3	TRBV11-2	-	CASSLEQPFSGNTIYF	TGTGCCAGCAGCTTAGAACAGCCTTTCTCTGGAAACACCATATATTTT
TRBD1	TRBJ1-2	TRBV9	few	CASSVRDSKYGYTF	TGTGCCAGCAGCGTAAGGGACAGCAAGTATGGCTACACCTTC
-	TRBJ2-3	TRBV19	-	CASSISPGVATYTQYF	TGTGCCAGTAGTATTTCCCCGGGGGTGGCCACATATACGCAGTATTTT
TRBD2	TRBJ2-7	TRBV18	-	CASSRGGIEQYF	TGTGCCAGCTCCCGGGGAGGGATCGAGCAGTACTTC
-	TRBJ1-1	TRBV6-1	-	CASSEALRNTEAFF	TGTGCCAGCAGTGAAGCACTGCGGAACACTGAAGCTTTCTTT
-	TRBJ2-1	TRBV28	-	CASNGTPNNEQFF	TGTGCCAGCAACGGGACACCTAACAATGAGCAGTTCTTC
TRBD2	TRBJ2-1	TRBV11-1	-	CASSRRSSGPYNEQFF	TGTGCCAGCAGCCGACGAAGTAGCGGGCCCTACAATGAGCAGTTCTTC